The sequence of this T cell receptor beta chain was determined in a study of shared clonotypes between healthy human individuals. Study-wide results and limits: Larger richness was generally estimated for naive than memory subsets.

The protocol was immunoSEQ multiplex PCR, while the TCRdb copy is restricted to in-frame clones and leaves out a portion. Among 1 million to 1.2 million clones, approximately 80% were seen once, and the ten largest hold almost 0.9%. Note on this clone: Its target is unknown.

Sequencing used memory CD4+ T cells from PBMCs. Subset in this sample: CD45RA-negative fraction. The receptor was isolated from a man between 18 and 29 years old in good health. Some clones in this sample may be carry-over from other donors' samples.

The CDR3 loop is CASSARSGTGLVSSYNEQFF. The CDR3 DNA follows: TGTGCCAGCAGCGCGCGATCCGGGACAGGGTTGGTTAGCTCCTACAATGAGCAGTTCTTC. The chain combines TRBV9 with TRBJ2-1; 9 positions agree with TRBD1. The CDR3 extends over 20 amino acids. Looked up from germline, CDR1 is SGDLS and CDR2 is YYNGEE. With 3 bases clipped from V and 0 bases from J, the junction kept 16 bases outside the gene matches.